This TCR beta chain was sequenced during a study of metastatic and nonmetastatic thyroid tumors. Study at large: From malignant and benign thyroid patients, repertoires in blood and in tumor or nodule tissue were compared. General observations from the study: As reported, TCR beta diversity in blood and tumor was significantly higher in malignant thyroid tumors than in benign nodules.

Each patient went into thyroid surgery without having received any treatment. V lost 0 bases to trimming and J lost 4 bases, with 9 bases between them. The CDR3 is 15 residues long. Per germline, CDR1 ENHRY and CDR2 SYGVKD. This clone was seen ten or more times. Its antigen remains unidentified. Authors' data handling: For papillary thyroid cancer, a distant-metastasis classifier was constructed from CDR3 differences observed across clinicopathological groups. From the PCR reads, TCRdb re-called clones with MiXCR. These V and J calls originate from TCRdb's pipeline instead of the authors' own analysis. The sample yields around 19,000 clones, roughly 15% seen once.

The sample taken for sequencing was tumor tissue. The receptor was derived from a female donor with papillary thyroid cancer or a benign thyroid nodule (not recorded which). Some clones in this sample may be carry-over from other donors' samples. This chain links TRBV10-3 with TRBJ2-2; no firm D call. Here the CDR3 reads CAISESRSFTGELFF. The CDR3 nucleotides read TGTGCCATCAGTGAGTCCAGATCATTCACCGGGGAGCTGTTTTTT.